This TCR beta chain was sequenced in a study of shared clonotypes between healthy human individuals. Overall study: Donor ages ranged 18 to 49 years: a couple of women, three men.

Produced via immunoSEQ multiplex PCR; TCRdb's table is partial and in-frame only. The sample yields around 2.5 million clones, roughly 93% seen once. This clone appeared a single time. Its target is not known. The V segment lost 5 bases and the J segment 7 bases; nucleotides outside the gene matches: 17. CDR1 SGHAT and CDR2 FQNNGV come from the germline V gene. The CDR3 is made up of 17 amino acids. Study-level points and caveats: The study found 4.5% to 6% of naive CD4 clonotypes shared across a few donors. It was only blood that was sampled, and tissue repertoires likely differ.

This clonotype originated in a man younger than 35 in good health. Some clones in this sample may be carry-over from other donors' samples. The sample comprised naive CD4+ T cells from PBMCs. Subset: CD45RA+ positively selected. V usage is TRBV11-2 and J usage is TRBJ2-1; 7 nucleotides line up with TRBD1. The CDR3 DNA reads TGTGCCAGCAGCCAGGGGGTCCAGGGGCCGATCCGAAATGAGCAGTTCTTC. It yields the protein CASSQGVQGPIRNEQFF.